The 19 T cell receptor beta chains below come from one sample, sequenced in a study of blood T cell repertoires in COVID-19. TCRdb keeps only in-frame clones here, not all; method: immunoSEQ multiplex PCR. The sample has roughly 320,000 clones, around nine tenths seen once. The sample taken for sequencing was PBMCs or T cells enriched from blood (not recorded which). Source of these receptors: a woman in her twenties or thirties who had been exposed to COVID-19.

In its sample, this clone was seen a few times. This chain joins TRBV7-2 and TRBJ2-5; D possibly corresponds to TRBD2 (6 bases). V was cut by 4 bases and J by 5 bases, with 14 bases left in between. CDR1 is SGHTA, CDR2 FQGNSA, per germline. The CDR3 is 14 amino acids. This CDR3 reads CASSSSWGVETQYF. CDR3 coding DNA: TGTGCCAGCAGCTCATCTTGGGGGGTCGAGACCCAGTACTTC.

The sample holds one count of this clone. The rearrangement uses TRBV4-1 and TRBJ2-1; 7 bases line up with TRBD1. J lost 1 base, V lost 3 bases, and 3 bases had no gene match. The CDR3 is 15 amino acids. CDR1 and CDR2 from the germline V gene are MGHRA and YSYEKL. CDR3 in DNA: TGCGCCAGCAGCCAGACCAGGGGGTCCTACAATGAGCAGTTCTTC. This translates into CASSQTRGSYNEQFF.

This clone has a single count. The V gene is TRBV19, the J gene TRBJ2-3; possibly TRBD2 for D (5 bases). This CDR3 spans 17 amino acids. Germline assignment: CDR1 LNHDA and CDR2 SQIVND (reference sequence). V lost 4 bases and J lost 0, with 17 bases in between. For the CDR3, the DNA is TGTGCCAGTAGTACCCTCCCGTTCCGGGGTAGCACAGATACGCAGTATTTT. Amino acids: CASSTLPFRGSTDTQYF. The whole variable domain, remainder taken from reference TRBV19 and TRBJ2-3, is DGGITQSPKYLFRKEGQNVTLSCEQNLNHDAMYWYRQDPGQGLRLIYYSQIVNDFQKGDIAEGYSVSREKKESFPLTVTSAQKNPTAFYLCASSTLPFRGSTDTQYFGPGTRLTVL.

This clone has just one count. The chain employs TRBV5-4 and TRBJ2-3, with 9 positions matching TRBD1. Germline V gene data show CDR1 as SGHNT and CDR2 as YYREEE (reference sequence). The CDR3 totals 16 residues. Losses at the gene ends were 5 bases for V and 2 bases for J; bases not matched to a gene: 9. CDR3 sequence: CASRSRDRVDTDTQYF. CDR3 sequence (DNA): TGTGCCAGCAGGTCCCGGGACAGGGTCGACACAGATACGCAGTATTTT.

This sequence joins TRBV14 and TRBJ2-7, with TRBD1 matching 9 bases. The V segment lost 3 bases and the J segment 4 bases; nucleotides outside the gene matches: 10. CDR3 length equals 16 residues. Per the germline V gene, CDR1 is SGHDN and CDR2 is FVKESK. CDR3 region: CASSQGSGTGTYEQYF. The DNA for the CDR3 is TGTGCCAGCAGCCAGGGGTCCGGGACAGGGACTTACGAGCAGTACTTC.

This chain uses TRBV7-9 with TRBJ1-4; 7 bases agree with TRBD1. The CDR3 totals 16 residues. With 5 bases clipped from V and 1 base from J, the junction kept 7 bases outside the gene matches. CDR1 is SEHNR, CDR2 FQNEAQ, per germline (reference sequence). CDR3 region: CASSPKGQLTNEKLFF. The CDR3 nucleotides read TGTGCCAGCAGCCCTAAGGGACAGCTAACTAATGAAAAACTGTTTTTT.

This chain connects TRBV30 to TRBJ1-5; D remains unclear. The CDR3 has 13 residues. Germline V lookup: CDR1 GTSNPN, CDR2 SVGIG (reference sequence). The V end was cut by 2 bases, the J end by 4 bases, with 9 bases between. CDR3 sequence reads: CAWSRSGNQPQHF. The CDR3 DNA follows: TGTGCCTGGAGTAGGAGCGGTAATCAGCCCCAGCATTTT. The entire variable domain, with the rest obtained from reference TRBV30 and TRBJ1-5, is as follows: SQTIHQWPATLVQPVGSPLSLECTVEGTSNPNLYWYRQAAGRGLQLLFYSVGIGQISSEVPQNLSASRPQDRQFILSSKKLLLSDSGFYLCAWSRSGNQPQHFGDGTRLSIL.

The V gene is TRBV6-5, the J gene TRBJ1-2; TRBD1 is a possible D gene (5 bases). CDR1 is MNHEY, CDR2 SVGAGI, per germline. Between the trimmed V and J ends, which lost 2 bases and 10 bases, there was a span of 17 bases. The CDR3 is 14 amino acids. The CDR3 protein is CASSYATGDPHYTF. The CDR3 DNA reads TGTGCCAGCAGTTACGCCACAGGTGACCCTCACTACACCTTC.

The J gene is TRBJ1-1, the V gene TRBV7-3; 8 bases map to TRBD1. J lost 7 bases, V lost 5 bases, and 9 bases had no gene match. The CDR3 has 14 amino acids. CDR1 is SGHTA and CDR2 is FQGTGA in the germline V gene. The CDR3 DNA follows: TGTGCCAGCAGCCCCCGGACAGGGAGCTTTGAAGCTTTCTTT. This encodes CASSPRTGSFEAFF.

The chain employs TRBV5-1 and TRBJ2-7, with D unclear. The CDR3 is made up of 12 amino acids. CDR1 and CDR2 (germline): SGHRS, YFSETQ. Trimming removed 5 bases from V and 5 bases from J, with 11 bases in between. The CDR3 nucleotides are TGCGCCAGCAGTTTTCCAGGAAACGAGCAGTACTTC. Translation: CASSFPGNEQYF. The full variable domain, rest sourced from reference TRBV5-1 and TRBJ2-7, is KAGVTQTPRYLIKTRGQQVTLSCSPISGHRSVSWYQQTPGQGLQFLFEYFSETQRNKGNFPGRFSGRQFSNSRSEMNVSTLELGDSALYLCASSFPGNEQYFGPGTRLTVT.

Turning to this clone: The sample holds other DNA sequences that translate to the same CDR3. J is TRBJ2-2 and V is TRBV6-5; TRBD2 matches 9 bases. This CDR3 has 16 amino acids. J was trimmed by 1 base and V by 2 bases; bases with no gene match: 2. Germline values: CDR1 MNHEY, CDR2 SVGAGI. The CDR3 spells CASSYQAGGNTGELFF. The DNA of the CDR3 is TGTGCCAGCAGTTACCAAGCGGGGGGGAACACCGGGGAGCTGTTTTTT.

The gene calls are TRBV6-5 and TRBJ2-1; possible D gene TRBD1, 5 bases. The CDR3 totals 15 residues. Germline lookup yields CDR1 MNHEY and CDR2 SVGAGI. With 2 bases removed from V and 6 bases from J, the gap between germline ends came to 14 bases. The CDR3 region has the DNA TGTGCCAGCAGTTACCCTAGGGAAGGGGTCAATGAGCAGTTCTTC. It yields the protein CASSYPREGVNEQFF.

The rearrangement uses TRBV30 and TRBJ2-4; perhaps TRBD2 as D (6 bases). This CDR3 spans 15 amino acids. Germline V gene sequence: CDR1 GTSNPN, CDR2 SVGIG (reference sequence). The V and J ends lost 0 bases and 5 bases respectively, with 14 bases between them. CDR3 amino acids: CAWSVPRRRENIQYF. CDR3 bases: TGTGCCTGGAGTGTACCCCGAAGGAGGGAAAACATTCAGTACTTC.

V and J are TRBV18 and TRBJ2-5; D might be TRBD2 (5 bases). V lost 3 bases, J lost 2 bases, and 16 bases lay in between. CDR3 size: 16 residues. Germline CDR1 is KGHSH and CDR2 is LQKENI. CDR3: CASSPGPGREQETQYF. DNA for the CDR3: TGTGCCAGCTCACCGGGCCCCGGAAGGGAGCAAGAGACCCAGTACTTC.

The J gene is TRBJ1-5, the V gene TRBV18, with TRBD1 identical over 8 bases. Trimming removed 0 bases from V and 4 bases from J; junction bases left unmatched: 5. The CDR3 has 16 residues. The germline gives CDR1 KGHSH, CDR2 LQKENI. CDR3 sequence reads: CASSPPGTGRNQPQHF. CDR3 DNA sequence: TGTGCCAGCTCACCACCCGGGACAGGTCGTAATCAGCCCCAGCATTTT.

This sequence joins TRBV12-5 and TRBJ2-3, with TRBD1 as a possible D gene (5 bases). CDR1 is LGHNT and CDR2 is FRNRAP in the germline V gene. Trimming took off 3 bases at V and 7 bases at J, with 11 bases between the two ends. This CDR3 region has 13 residues. For the CDR3, the DNA is TGTGCTAGTGGTTTAGGTAGGGGAAATACGCAGTATTTT. Protein product: CASGLGRGNTQYF. The whole variable domain, remainder taken from reference TRBV12-5 and TRBJ2-3, is DARVTQTPRHKVTEMGQEVTMRCQPILGHNTVFWYRQTMMQGLELLAYFRNRAPLDDSGMPKDRFSAEMPDATLATLKIQPSEPRDSAVYFCASGLGRGNTQYFGPGTRLTVL.

This clone appeared a few times. This rearrangement joins TRBV5-1 to TRBJ1-1; tentative D call: TRBD1 (6 bases). V lost 4 bases to trimming and J lost 3 bases, with 13 bases between them. The CDR3 is 14 residues long. From germline, CDR1 is SGHRS and CDR2 YFSETQ. CDR3 bases: TGCGCCAGCAGCCAGACAGGCATATACACTGAAGCTTTCTTT. Amino acid sequence: CASSQTGIYTEAFF.

This chain's CDR3 is CASSHYGTGLALHF. The CDR3 DNA reads as TGTGCCAGCAGTCACTATGGGACAGGGTTGGCCCTCCACTTT. The rearrangement joins TRBV27 to TRBJ1-6; TRBD1 agrees at 9 bases. The V gene's germline CDR1 is MNHEY and CDR2 SMNVEV (reference sequence). Losses at the gene ends were 5 bases for V and 14 bases for J; bases not matched to a gene: 10. The CDR3 has 14 residues.

The genes are TRBV2 and TRBJ1-1, with TRBD1 as a possible D gene (6 bases). The V gene lost 7 bases and the J gene lost 3 bases, with 15 bases spanning the gap. The CDR3 totals 14 residues. From germline, CDR1 is SNHLY and CDR2 FYNNEI. In DNA form, the CDR3 reads TGTGCCAGCATGGGGGGGGGCGCGTACACTGAAGCTTTCTTT. Protein product: CASMGGGAYTEAFF.